Shown below are 28 T cell receptor beta chains from a single sample sequenced in a study of T cells after yellow fever vaccination. TCRdb re-analysed the 5' RACE reads in MiXCR, keeping a single row per CDR3 protein. This sample has about 320,000 distinct CDR3 sequences; roughly 10% occur once, and the top ten carry approximately 3%. This material consisted of CD4+ T cells sorted from PBMCs, taken 45 days after the yellow fever booster vaccination. The receptor set was obtained from a man between 18 and 35 years old who received the YFV17D yellow fever vaccine.

This clonotype was counted between two and nine times. The gene calls are TRBV7-2 and TRBJ2-4; D is perhaps TRBD2 (6 bases). Germline V gene data show CDR1 as SGHTA and CDR2 as FQGNSA. The CDR3 has 14 amino acids. With 0 bases removed from V and 10 bases from J, the gap between germline ends came to 13 bases. The CDR3 DNA reads as TGTGCCAGCAGCTTAGCCTTAAGACGGGAGATTCAGTACTTC. Residues: CASSLALRREIQYF. The full variable domain, completed using reference TRBV7-2 and TRBJ2-4, is GAGVSQSPSNKVTEKGKDVELRCDPISGHTALYWYRQSLGQGLEFLIYFQGNSAPDKSGLPSDRFSAERTGGSVSTLTIQRTQQEDSAVYLCASSLALRREIQYFGAGTRLSVL.

V and J are TRBV5-1 and TRBJ2-3, with 11 positions matching TRBD2. Germline CDR1 is SGHRS and CDR2 is YFSETQ. The CDR3 consists of 17 residues. V shed 4 bases and J 2 bases; nucleotides not matched to a gene: 9. CDR3 sequence reads: CASSTTSGGLSTDTQYF. The CDR3 DNA reads as TGCGCCAGCAGCACCACTAGCGGGGGATTATCCACAGATACGCAGTATTTT.

This clonotype was observed a handful of times. The rearrangement uses TRBV1 and TRBJ2-5; the D segment call TRBD1 is taken from the table without a DNA check. TRBV1 constitutes a pseudogene. The CDR3 extends over 15 amino acids. The CDR3 DNA reads TGCACCAGCAGCCAAGCATGCCTAGGGGAAGAGACCCAGTACTTC. Amino acids: CTSSQACLGEETQYF.

Many counts were recorded for this clonotype. The chain joins TRBV4-3 to TRBJ2-3, with no clear D. Trimming pared 5 bases from V and 0 bases from J, leaving 12 bases between. Looked up from germline, CDR1 is LGHNA and CDR2 is YSLEER. CDR3 length: 15 residues. The CDR3 DNA is TGCGCCAGCAGCAGTACCCCGTGGAGCACAGATACGCAGTATTTT. Translation gives CASSSTPWSTDTQYF.

Here the CDR3 reads CASRLDTNTEAFF. The DNA for the CDR3 is TGTGCCAGCAGGTTAGATACTAACACTGAAGCTTTCTTT. This chain connects TRBV7-3 to TRBJ1-1; D uncertain. The V end lost 6 bases, the J end lost 2 bases, and 10 bases lay between the germline ends. The CDR3 contains 13 residues. The germline V gene encodes CDR1 SGHTA and CDR2 FQGTGA.

This clonotype occurred a few times. V usage is TRBV28 and J usage is TRBJ1-2, with TRBD1 matching over 7 bases. Germline-derived CDR1 and CDR2 are MDHEN and SYDVKM. V was clipped by 6 bases and J by 5 bases; unmatched bases: 12. This CDR3 contains 15 residues. The DNA for the CDR3 is TGTGCCAGCAGCTTGGGAGGGGGCGCCGGATATGGCTACACCTTC. It yields the protein CASSLGGGAGYGYTF.

This clonotype was seen at least ten times. The rearrangement uses TRBV7-2 and TRBJ1-6; the D gene is possibly TRBD1 (6 bases). This CDR3 spans 15 amino acids. CDR1 is SGHTA and CDR2 is FQGNSA in the germline V gene. V lost 5 bases and J lost 8, with 16 bases in between. CDR3 in DNA: TGTGCCAGCAGCCCCAACTCAGGGGCGTATTCACCCCTCCACTTT. Translation: CASSPNSGAYSPLHF.

This sequence joins TRBV20-1 and TRBJ2-1, with D possibly being TRBD1 or TRBD2 (5 bases each). Looked up from germline, CDR1 is DFQATT and CDR2 is SNEGSKA (reference sequence). Between the trimmed V and J ends, which lost 5 bases and 4 bases, there was a span of 15 bases. The length of the CDR3 is 14 residues. The CDR3 is CSADSGTTYNEQFF. CDR3 coding DNA: TGCAGTGCTGACTCCGGGACCACATACAATGAGCAGTTCTTC.

This clonotype was recorded a few times. CDR3 amino acids: CASSYSIPGTGSEQFF. DNA of the CDR3: TGTGCCAGCAGTTACTCGATCCCGGGGACAGGGTCTGAGCAGTTCTTC. The J gene is TRBJ2-1, the V gene TRBV6-5; TRBD1 matches 9 bases. Germline CDR1 reads MNHEY; CDR2 reads SVGAGI. J was trimmed by 9 bases and V by 0 bases; bases with no gene match: 9. The CDR3 has 16 residues.

This clonotype was counted a few times. The V gene is TRBV27, the J gene TRBJ2-5; 7 nucleotides line up with TRBD2. This CDR3 comprises 15 residues. Trimming took 7 bases from V and 1 from J; bases not matched to a gene: 9. The germline gives CDR1 MNHEY, CDR2 SMNVEV (reference sequence). CDR3 sequence (DNA): TGTGCCAGCAACCCCGCTAGCGGACCCCAAGAGACCCAGTACTTC. Its translation is CASNPASGPQETQYF.

This clonotype was found a few times. V and J are TRBV20-1 and TRBJ2-7; D is unclear. CDR3 length: 12 amino acids. Germline CDR1 DFQATT, CDR2 SNEGSKA (reference sequence). The ends were cut back, 1 base at V and 1 base at J, with 5 bases in the middle. Here the CDR3 DNA reads TGCAGTGCTAGAGGGTCTTCCTACGAGCAGTACGTC. Translating gives CSARGSSYEQYV.

This clonotype was seen a few times. The rearrangement uses TRBV6-2 or TRBV6-3 and TRBJ1-1; possibly TRBD1 for D (6 bases). Trimming took 6 bases from V and 1 from J, leaving 15 bases between them. The germline V gene encodes CDR1 MNHEY and CDR2 SVGEGT. The CDR3 runs to 15 residues. CDR3 loop: CASSPRQAGNTEAFF. In DNA form, the CDR3 reads TGTGCCAGCAGCCCCCGACAGGCAGGGAACACTGAAGCTTTCTTT.

This clonotype was recorded a few times. The chain uses TRBV6-2 or TRBV6-3 and TRBJ2-4; TRBD2 matches 8 bases. This CDR3 contains 18 residues. With 2 bases clipped from V and 0 bases from J, the junction kept 9 bases outside the gene matches. The germline gives CDR1 MNHEY, CDR2 SVGEGT. The CDR3 coding sequence is TGTGCCAGCAGTTACAATATCGGGGGGGCAGGAGCCAAAAACATTCAGTACTTC. Translated, it gives CASSYNIGGAGAKNIQYF.

V gene TRBV27 combines with J gene TRBJ2-7; D remains ambiguous. Trimming took 0 bases from V and 2 from J, leaving 8 bases between them. Germline V lookup: CDR1 MNHEY, CDR2 SMNVEV (reference sequence). The CDR3 length is 14 residues. CDR3 protein: CASSLSAGTYEQYF. CDR3 nucleotide sequence: TGTGCCAGCAGTTTATCGGCCGGAACCTACGAGCAGTACTTC.

The sample holds a few counts of this clonotype. The chain is built from TRBV20-1 and TRBJ2-5, with D perhaps matching TRBD2 (6 bases). The CDR3 runs 15 residues. V gave up 3 bases and J gave up 3 bases, with 17 bases separating them. Germline-derived CDR1 and CDR2 are DFQATT and SNEGSKA (reference sequence). DNA for the CDR3: TGCAGTGCTAGTCGCCGGGACGGGAGTGAAGAGACCCAGTACTTC. Translating it yields CSASRRDGSEETQYF.

V is TRBV4-3 and J is TRBJ2-7; D is possibly TRBD2 (5 bases). There are 14 residues in the CDR3. Germline CDR1 is LGHNA and CDR2 is YSLEER. V lost 3 bases, J lost 1 base, and 10 bases lay in between. This chain's CDR3 is CASSQNRESYEQYF. The CDR3 DNA follows: TGCGCCAGCAGCCAGAACCGGGAATCCTACGAGCAGTACTTC.

This clonotype was seen a few times. This chain connects TRBV7-9 to TRBJ2-7, with D perhaps given as TRBD1 or TRBD2 (6 bases each). The V gene lost 5 bases and the J gene lost 6 bases, with 29 bases spanning the gap. In germline, CDR1 is SEHNR, CDR2 FQNEAQ (reference sequence). The CDR3 is made up of 18 amino acids. The chain's CDR3 is CASSPSEGGRVGFGEQYV. The CDR3 region has the DNA TGTGCCAGCAGCCCGTCCGAGGGGGGCCGGGTTGGGTTTGGCGAGCAGTACGTC.

The chain is built from TRBV5-6 and TRBJ1-1; TRBD1 is a possible D gene (5 bases). Germline V gene lookup returns CDR1 SGHDT and CDR2 YYEEEE. The CDR3 consists of 17 residues. V lost 2 bases, J lost 1 base, and 18 bases lay in between. Here the CDR3 reads CASSLRVTGTGNTEAFF. The CDR3 nucleotides read TGTGCCAGCAGCTTAAGGGTTACGGGAACAGGGAACACTGAAGCTTTCTTT.

The CDR3 loop reads CASSNRFPHEQYF. In DNA, the CDR3 is TGTGCCAGCAGTAACAGGTTCCCCCACGAGCAGTACTTC. V is TRBV13 and J is TRBJ2-7; D may be TRBD1 (5 bases). The CDR3 sequence is 13 residues long. V was pared by 6 bases and J by 5 bases, with 14 bases between. CDR1 and CDR2 (germline): PRHDT, FYEKMQ (reference sequence).

This clonotype was detected only a few times. The V call is TRBV5-1, the J call TRBJ1-1; 7 bases agree with TRBD1. The ends lost 4 bases at V and 1 base at J; junction bases unmatched: 4. This CDR3 is 14 amino acids long. Per the germline V gene, CDR1 is SGHRS and CDR2 is YFSETQ. This chain's CDR3 is CASSMGQPNTEAFF. CDR3 coding DNA: TGCGCCAGCAGCATGGGACAGCCGAACACTGAAGCTTTCTTT.

V is TRBV11-1 and J is TRBJ1-6; D gene unclear. V was pared by 4 bases and J by 13 bases, with 14 bases between. CDR1 is SGHAT and CDR2 is FQDESV in the germline V gene (reference sequence). The CDR3 consists of 13 residues. The CDR3 nucleotides are TGTGCCAGCAGCTCCGTTGCTGGGGTGCCCCTCCACTTT. Residues: CASSSVAGVPLHF. The variable domain in full, with the rest retrieved from reference TRBV11-1 and TRBJ1-6, is EAEVAQSPRYKITEKSQAVAFWCDPISGHATLYWYRQILGQGPELLVQFQDESVVDDSQLPKDRFSAERLKGVDSTLKIQPAELGDSAMYLCASSSVAGVPLHFGNGTRLTVT.

V and J are TRBV20-1 and TRBJ2-3; D is ambiguous. In germline, CDR1 is DFQATT, CDR2 SNEGSKA (reference sequence). V was pared by 6 bases and J by 0 bases, with 19 bases between. There are 16 residues in the CDR3. The CDR3 DNA sequence: TGCAGTGCCTTGCCGCCGAGAAGGGTTAGCACAGATACGCAGTATTTT. The encoded protein is CSALPPRRVSTDTQYF.

This clonotype was seen at least ten times. This chain joins TRBV5-5 and TRBJ2-5; the D is unclear. Looked up from germline, CDR1 is SGHKS and CDR2 is YYEKEE (reference sequence). V dropped 1 base and J dropped 0 bases, with 7 bases sitting between them. CDR3 length: 14 amino acids. This CDR3 reads CASSLMPNQETQYF. CDR3 sequence (DNA): TGTGCCAGCAGCTTGATGCCGAACCAAGAGACCCAGTACTTC.

Only a few counts were recorded for this clonotype. V usage is TRBV24-1 and J usage is TRBJ2-1, with a possible D match to TRBD2 (7 bases). Trimming left V 4 bases short and J 1 base short, with 13 bases between. CDR3 length equals 16 residues. Per germline, CDR1 KGHDR and CDR2 SFDVKD. The CDR3 protein is CATSDAGRGSYNEQFF. As DNA, the CDR3 is TGTGCCACCAGTGACGCGGGGAGGGGGTCCTACAATGAGCAGTTCTTC.

This clonotype turned up a few times. The rearrangement joins TRBV2 to TRBJ1-3, with D maybe TRBD1 (5 bases). CDR3 length equals 15 residues. Germline CDR1 SNHLY, CDR2 FYNNEI. V lost 5 bases and J 0 bases, leaving 11 bases between the germline ends. The CDR3 region has the DNA TGTGCCAGCAGTCTGGGGGGACTCTCTGGAAACACCATATATTTT. Its protein is CASSLGGLSGNTIYF.

This clonotype has just a few counts. The chain employs TRBV6-6 and TRBJ2-5; TRBD1 might be the D (7 bases). V dropped 6 bases and J dropped 3 bases, with 14 bases sitting between them. Looked up from germline, CDR1 is MNHNY and CDR2 is SVGAGI (reference sequence). The CDR3 spans 14 residues. CDR3 sequence (DNA): TGTGCCAGCAGCCGTGACAGGGAGGAAGAGACCCAGTACTTC. Residues: CASSRDREEETQYF.

CDR3 coding DNA: TGTGCCAGCAGCTCTCCGGGACTAGATGGCACAGATACGCAGTATTTT. Translated: CASSSPGLDGTDTQYF. The chain couples TRBV11-2 to TRBJ2-3; 8 positions match TRBD2. Trimming cost V 4 bases and J 1 base; bases outside gene matches: 7. The germline CDR1 and CDR2 sequences are SGHAT and FQNNGV. The CDR3 has 16 residues. The complete variable domain, with remaining parts taken from reference TRBV11-2 and TRBJ2-3, reads EAGVAQSPRYKIIEKRQSVAFWCNPISGHATLYWYQQILGQGPKLLIQFQNNGVVDDSQLPKDRFSAERLKGVDSTLKIQPAKLEDSAVYLCASSSPGLDGTDTQYFGPGTRLTVL.

This chain joins TRBV12-3 or TRBV12-4 and TRBJ2-1; the D gene could be TRBD1 or TRBD2 (5 bases each). The CDR3 extends over 14 amino acids. The germline V and J ends were trimmed by 5 bases and 7 bases, with 15 bases remaining between them. CDR3 coding DNA: TGTGCCAGCAGTCTATGGGACGGCGAGAATGAGCAGTTCTTC. Its protein product is CASSLWDGENEQFF.